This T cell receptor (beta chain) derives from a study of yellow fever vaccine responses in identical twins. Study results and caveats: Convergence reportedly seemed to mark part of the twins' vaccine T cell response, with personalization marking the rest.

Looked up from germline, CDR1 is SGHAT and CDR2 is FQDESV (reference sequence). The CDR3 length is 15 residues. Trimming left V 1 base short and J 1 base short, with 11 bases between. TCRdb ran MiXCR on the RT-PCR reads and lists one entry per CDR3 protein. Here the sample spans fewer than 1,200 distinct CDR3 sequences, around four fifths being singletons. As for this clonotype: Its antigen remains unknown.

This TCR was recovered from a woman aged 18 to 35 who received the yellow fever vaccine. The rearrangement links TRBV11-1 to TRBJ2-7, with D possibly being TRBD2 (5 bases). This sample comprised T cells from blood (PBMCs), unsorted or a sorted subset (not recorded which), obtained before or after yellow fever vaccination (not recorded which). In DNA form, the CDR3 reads TGTGCCAGCAGCTTAGGCTTCGGGGATTCCTACGAGCAGTACTTC. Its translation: CASSLGFGDSYEQYF.